The 12 T cell receptor beta chains in this list originate from one sample, sequenced in a study of Ad26.COV2.S vaccination and SARS-CoV-2 variants. TCRdb keeps only in-frame clones here, not all; method: immunoSEQ multiplex PCR. The data show hundreds of thousands of clones, about 90% seen once. Treatment reported: some 20 received Ad26.COV2.S at low or high dose, single or two shots; about 5 received placebo; per-sample allocation not given. Repertoires come from day 63 after the first vaccine or placebo injection. The source was peripheral blood, collected in a trial of Ad26.COV2.S vaccine versus placebo. These receptors all stem from a person between 18 and 59 years old who received the Ad26.COV2.S COVID-19 vaccine or a placebo.

The chain uses TRBV4-3 and TRBJ2-3; 8 bases are shared with TRBD2. The ends lost 5 bases at V and 1 base at J; junction bases unmatched: 5. The CDR3 totals 15 residues. Per the germline V gene, CDR1 is LGHNA and CDR2 is YSLEER. CDR3 DNA: TGCGCCAGCAGCGCGACTAGCGATCGCACAGATACGCAGTATTTT. Its translation is CASSATSDRTDTQYF.

J is TRBJ2-1 and V is TRBV7-6; D unresolved. Germline lookup yields CDR1 SGHVS and CDR2 FNYEAQ. The CDR3 spans 13 residues. The V end lost 2 bases, the J end lost 8 bases, and 10 bases lay between the germline ends. The CDR3, as DNA: TGTGCCAGCAGCTTAAGGGTTGTGGATGAGCAGTTCTTC. Translation: CASSLRVVDEQFF. The whole variable domain, filled in from reference TRBV7-6 and TRBJ2-1, reads GAGVSQSPRYKVTKRGQDVALRCDPISGHVSLYWYRQALGQGPEFLTYFNYEAQQDKSGLPNDRFSAERPEGSISTLTIQRTEQRDSAMYRCASSLRVVDEQFFGPGTRLTVL.

This clone was detected once. This chain uses TRBV9 with TRBJ1-2, with 8 nucleotides matching TRBD1. The germline CDR1 and CDR2 sequences are SGDLS and YYNGEE. V trimming: 4 bases; J trimming: 7 bases; junction bases outside the gene matches: 6. CDR3 length equals 13 residues. The CDR3 reads CASSSGTGVGYTF. The CDR3, as DNA: TGTGCCAGCAGCTCGGGGACAGGAGTTGGCTACACCTTC.

The chain carries TRBV27 and TRBJ1-1, with D uncertain. V lost 5 bases and J 2 bases, leaving 15 bases between the germline ends. Germline-derived CDR1 and CDR2 are MNHEY and SMNVEV (reference sequence). The CDR3 extends over 15 amino acids. CDR3 protein: CASSLLTGVNTEAFF. Written as DNA, the CDR3 is TGTGCCAGCAGTCTCCTCACGGGAGTTAACACTGAAGCTTTCTTT.

The rearrangement joins TRBV12-3 or TRBV12-4 to TRBJ2-5, with D hard to call. Trimming left V 3 bases short and J 9 bases short, with 8 bases between. There are 11 residues in the CDR3. CDR3 DNA sequence: TGTGCCAGCAGTTTGGGCGCGGCCCAGTACTTC. Protein: CASSLGAAQYF.

The CDR3 spells CASMMLTGGVQPQHF. CDR3 nucleotides: TGTGCCAGTATGATGTTGACAGGGGGCGTTCAGCCCCAGCATTTT. The gene calls are TRBV19 and TRBJ1-5; 10 positions agree with TRBD1. The CDR3 sequence is 15 residues long. Germline-derived CDR1 and CDR2 are LNHDA and SQIVND (reference sequence). The ends lost 7 bases at V and 6 bases at J; junction bases unmatched: 9.

The chain couples TRBV27 to TRBJ2-3, with D unresolved. Trimming took off 7 bases at V and 11 bases at J, with 25 bases between the two ends. CDR3 length equals 15 residues. Germline assignment: CDR1 MNHEY and CDR2 SMNVEV (reference sequence). CDR3 loop: CASTSLSTSPSGQYF. Written as DNA, the CDR3 is TGTGCCAGCACCTCCCTCAGTACGTCACCGAGTGGGCAGTATTTT.

The chain is built from TRBV30 and TRBJ1-1; D remains ambiguous. There are 14 residues in the CDR3. Looked up from germline, CDR1 is GTSNPN and CDR2 is SVGIG (reference sequence). V lost 0 bases and J lost 0, with 8 bases in between. CDR3 in amino acids: CAWSVGSLNTEAFF. Here the CDR3 DNA reads TGTGCCTGGAGTGTAGGTAGCCTGAACACTGAAGCTTTCTTT.

The rearrangement joins TRBV4-3 to TRBJ2-6; no reliable D call. The germline CDR1 and CDR2 sequences are LGHNA and YSLEER. The CDR3 runs to 18 residues. V lost 0 bases to trimming and J lost 0 bases, with 12 bases between them. The CDR3 DNA sequence: TGCGCCAGCAGCCAAGAGACATCCGCGTACTCTGGGGCCAACGTCCTGACTTTC. Its protein is CASSQETSAYSGANVLTF.

The genes are TRBV4-3 and TRBJ2-6; 12 bases are shared with TRBD1. In germline, CDR1 is LGHNA, CDR2 YSLEER. The length of the CDR3 is 19 residues. V lost 4 bases to trimming and J lost 4 bases; unmatched junction nucleotides: 11. In DNA, the CDR3 is TGCGCCAGCAGCCCTACCCCGGGACAGGGGGCGACCGGGGCCAACGTCCTGACTTTC. It is translated as CASSPTPGQGATGANVLTF.

The chain links TRBV29-1 to TRBJ2-1; 8 nucleotides align to TRBD2. Trimming at V came to 7 bases and at J to 9 bases, leaving 8 bases not matched to a gene. The CDR3 runs 12 residues. Looked up from germline, CDR1 is SQVTM and CDR2 is ANQGSEA. The CDR3 DNA reads as TGCAGCGCCAGACTAGCGTTCAGTGAGCAGTTCTTC. Translated, it gives CSARLAFSEQFF.

The chain employs TRBV7-2 and TRBJ2-7; the D is unclear. V dropped 1 base and J dropped 2 bases, with 12 bases sitting between them. The CDR3 runs to 15 residues. Germline assignment: CDR1 SGHTA and CDR2 FQGNSA. The CDR3 reads CASSLGVRGPYEQYF. The CDR3 DNA sequence: TGTGCCAGCAGCTTAGGGGTTAGAGGACCCTACGAGCAGTACTTC.